These 12 T cell receptor beta chains originate from one sample sequenced in a study of T cell repertoires in cytomegalovirus infection (dated by TCRdb to about 2019). The instrument was an Illumina HiSeq 1500. TCRdb reprocessed the public reads (quality trimming at Q25 with fastp, clone calling with MiXCR) and kept in-frame beta chains. Entries are consolidated by CDR3 protein sequence, retaining the most common genes and DNA. In all, the sample holds 130,000 or so distinct CDR3 sequences, and roughly 6% of those were seen once. Roughly 18% of the sample comes from the top ten. The sample consisted of PBMCs. These receptors were obtained from a human donor in good health (CMV status not recorded). Some clones in this sample may be carry-over from other donors' samples.

This clonotype was seen ten or more times. The gene calls are TRBV12-3 or TRBV12-4 and TRBJ1-2; no clear D gene. This CDR3 is 14 amino acids long. V lost 2 bases and J lost 4, with 11 bases in between. The chain's CDR3 is CASSLRTDVYGYTF. DNA of the CDR3: TGTGCCAGCAGTTTACGGACTGATGTCTATGGCTACACCTTC.

This clonotype was detected only a few times. This chain connects TRBV29-1 to TRBJ1-1; the D gene is possibly TRBD1 (6 bases). V was pared by 7 bases and J by 1 base, with 7 bases between. Germline V lookup: CDR1 SQVTM, CDR2 ANQGSEA. The CDR3 contains 11 residues. CDR3 coding DNA: TGCAGCGCGGGGGCGAACACTGAAGCTTTCTTT. This encodes CSAGANTEAFF.

This clonotype occurred many times. The CDR3 coding sequence is TGTGCCAGCAGCTCCTCGGGCTCAAGCACAGATACGCAGTATTTT. Protein sequence: CASSSSGSSTDTQYF. The chain combines TRBV4-2 with TRBJ2-3; D remains unclear. V lost 5 bases and J lost 0, with 12 bases in between. Germline V gene sequence: CDR1 LGHNA, CDR2 YNFKEQ. This CDR3 has 15 amino acids.

This clonotype was recorded at least ten times. The chain combines TRBV28 with TRBJ1-2, with D unclear. The ends were cut back, 8 bases at V and 7 bases at J, with 20 bases in the middle. This CDR3 has 14 residues. The germline gives CDR1 MDHEN, CDR2 SYDVKM. CDR3 loop: CASSRSGTARGYTF. CDR3 nucleotides: TGTGCCAGCTCTCGGTCGGGTACGGCTCGTGGCTACACCTTC.

Details on this clonotype: Compared with germline, one end of the junction differs, possibly owing to a read error. The rearrangement links TRBV7-9 to TRBJ1-5; D gene ambiguous. Germline values: CDR1 SEHNR, CDR2 FQNEAQ (reference sequence). The CDR3 sequence is 14 residues long. This CDR3 reads CASNLAGSNQPQHF. In DNA, the CDR3 is TGTGCCAGCAACTTAGCCGGCAGCAATCAGCCCCAGCATTTT.

This clonotype appeared many times. The genes are TRBV7-8 and TRBJ2-1, with TRBD2 identical over 7 bases. The junction had 4 bases not matched to a gene; V was cut back by 5 bases and J by 0 bases. The CDR3 runs to 15 residues. CDR1 SGHVS and CDR2 FQNEAQ come from the germline V gene. This CDR3 reads CASSIGGNSYNEQFF. The CDR3 DNA reads as TGTGCCAGCAGCATCGGGGGGAACTCCTACAATGAGCAGTTCTTC. The entire variable domain, with the rest obtained from reference TRBV7-8 and TRBJ2-1, is as follows: GAGVSQSPRYKVAKRGQDVALRCDPISGHVSLFWYQQALGQGPEFLTYFQNEAQLDKSGLPSDRFFAERPEGSVSTLKIQRTQQEDSAVYLCASSIGGNSYNEQFFGPGTRLTVL.

The sample holds many counts of this clonotype. The rearrangement links TRBV15 to TRBJ2-2, with D possibly TRBD2 on 6 matching bases. The CDR3 runs to 13 residues. Germline V lookup: CDR1 LNHNV, CDR2 YYDKDF (reference sequence). The V end was cut by 2 bases, the J end by 7 bases, with 8 bases between. CDR3 in amino acids: CATSRPGVGELFF. CDR3 in DNA: TGTGCCACCAGCAGACCGGGAGTCGGGGAGCTGTTTTTT. Together with reference TRBV15 and TRBJ2-2, the CDR3 gives the full variable domain: DAMVIQNPRYQVTQFGKPVTLSCSQTLNHNVMYWYQQKSSQAPKLLFHYYDKDFNNEADTPDNFQSRRPNTSFCFLDIRSPGLGDTAMYLCATSRPGVGELFFGEGSRLTVL.

This clonotype was counted many times. The chain employs TRBV2 and TRBJ1-5, with 10 bases that match TRBD1. Germline V gene lookup returns CDR1 SNHLY and CDR2 FYNNEI. V shed 11 bases and J 5 bases; nucleotides not matched to a gene: 9. The CDR3 has 14 residues. CDR3 DNA: TGTGCCGGGCGAGGGACAGGGGAGGATCAGCCCCAGCATTTT. Residues: CAGRGTGEDQPQHF.

This clonotype was observed many times. V usage is TRBV2 and J usage is TRBJ1-1; D is possibly TRBD1 (5 bases). Germline V CDR1 and CDR2: SNHLY, FYNNEI. The length of the CDR3 is 17 residues. The V and J ends lost 0 bases and 5 bases respectively, with 19 bases between them. The CDR3 DNA sequence: TGTGCCAGCAGTGAAGCGCTTGGGGCAGCAAGTGGGACTGAAGCTTTCTTT. Translating gives CASSEALGAASGTEAFF.

This clonotype was picked up a small number of times. The chain carries TRBV6-1 and TRBJ2-5, with 10 bases aligning to TRBD2. The germline V gene encodes CDR1 MNHNS and CDR2 SASEGT. This CDR3 has 16 amino acids. J was trimmed by 4 bases and V by 6 bases; bases with no gene match: 11. This CDR3 is CASRRFPGLASETQYF. The CDR3 coding sequence is TGTGCCAGCAGACGCTTTCCGGGACTAGCGTCAGAGACCCAGTACTTC.

This clonotype has just a few counts. The rearrangement links TRBV3-1 to TRBJ2-6; 7 bases fit TRBD1. V shed 1 base and J 0 bases; nucleotides not matched to a gene: 9. CDR3 length: 19 amino acids. Germline-derived CDR1 and CDR2 are LGHDT and YNNKEL (reference sequence). CDR3 amino acids: CASSQGGRQGFSGANVLTF. CDR3 nucleotides: TGTGCCAGCAGCCAAGGTGGGCGACAGGGCTTCTCTGGGGCCAACGTCCTGACTTTC.

This clonotype was seen repeatedly, ten times or more. The V call is TRBV7-9, the J call TRBJ2-1; D unclear. CDR3 length: 13 amino acids. With 0 bases removed from V and 8 bases from J, the gap between germline ends came to 8 bases. Germline V CDR1 and CDR2: SEHNR, FQNEAQ (reference sequence). DNA of the CDR3: TGTGCCAGCAGCTTAGCGCCAAGTGATGAGCAGTTCTTC. This sequence encodes CASSLAPSDEQFF.